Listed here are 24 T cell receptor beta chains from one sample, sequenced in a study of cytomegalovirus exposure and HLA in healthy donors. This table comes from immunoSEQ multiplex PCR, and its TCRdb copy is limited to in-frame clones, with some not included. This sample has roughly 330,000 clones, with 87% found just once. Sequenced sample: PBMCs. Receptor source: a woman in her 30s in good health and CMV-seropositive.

This CDR3 reads CASSPPGASTDTQYF. As DNA, the CDR3 is TGTGCCAGCAGCCCCCCCGGGGCGAGCACAGATACGCAGTATTTT. The chain joins TRBV9 to TRBJ2-3; either TRBD1 or TRBD2 may supply D (5 bases each). From germline, CDR1 is SGDLS and CDR2 YYNGEE. This CDR3 region has 15 residues. V was cut by 4 bases and J by 0 bases, with 12 bases left in between.

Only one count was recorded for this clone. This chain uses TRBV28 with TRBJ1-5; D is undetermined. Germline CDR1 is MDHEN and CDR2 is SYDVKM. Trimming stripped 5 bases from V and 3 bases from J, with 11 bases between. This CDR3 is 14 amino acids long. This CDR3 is CASSARLINQPQHF. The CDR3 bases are TGTGCCAGCAGTGCCCGACTGATCAATCAGCCCCAGCATTTT.

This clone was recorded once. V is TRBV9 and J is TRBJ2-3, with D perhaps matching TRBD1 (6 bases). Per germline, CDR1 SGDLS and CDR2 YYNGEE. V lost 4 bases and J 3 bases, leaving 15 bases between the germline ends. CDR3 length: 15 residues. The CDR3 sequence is CASSTTGTKTDTQYF. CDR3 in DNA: TGTGCCAGCAGCACTACCGGGACAAAAACAGATACGCAGTATTTT.

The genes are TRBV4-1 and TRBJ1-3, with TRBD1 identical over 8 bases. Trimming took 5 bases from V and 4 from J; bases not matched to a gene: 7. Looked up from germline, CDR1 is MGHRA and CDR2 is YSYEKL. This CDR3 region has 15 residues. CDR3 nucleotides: TGCGCCAGCAGCTTACTTCAGGGGGCAGGAAACACCATATATTTT. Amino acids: CASSLLQGAGNTIYF.

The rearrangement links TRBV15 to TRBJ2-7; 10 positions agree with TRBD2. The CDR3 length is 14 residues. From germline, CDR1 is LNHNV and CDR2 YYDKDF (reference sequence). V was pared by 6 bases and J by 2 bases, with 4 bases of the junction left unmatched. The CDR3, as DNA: TGTGCCACCAGTAGCGGGGGGCTTGCCTACGAGCAGTACTTC. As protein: CATSSGGLAYEQYF. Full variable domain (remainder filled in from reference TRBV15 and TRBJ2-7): DAMVIQNPRYQVTQFGKPVTLSCSQTLNHNVMYWYQQKSSQAPKLLFHYYDKDFNNEADTPDNFQSRRPNTSFCFLDIRSPGLGDTAMYLCATSSGGLAYEQYFGPGTRLTVT.

CDR3 DNA: TGTGCCAGCAGCCAGCAGCTAAATGAAAAACTGTTTTTT. This encodes CASSQQLNEKLFF. This sequence joins TRBV5-4 and TRBJ1-4; no clear D. CDR1 and CDR2 from the germline V gene are SGHNT and YYREEE (reference sequence). The CDR3 consists of 13 residues. V was cut by 4 bases and J by 5 bases, with 9 bases left in between.

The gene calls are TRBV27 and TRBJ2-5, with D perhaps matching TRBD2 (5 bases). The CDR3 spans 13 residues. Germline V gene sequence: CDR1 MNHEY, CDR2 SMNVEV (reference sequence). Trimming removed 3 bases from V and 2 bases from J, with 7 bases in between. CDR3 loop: CASSFGKQETQYF. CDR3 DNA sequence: TGTGCCAGCAGTTTCGGGAAACAAGAGACCCAGTACTTC.

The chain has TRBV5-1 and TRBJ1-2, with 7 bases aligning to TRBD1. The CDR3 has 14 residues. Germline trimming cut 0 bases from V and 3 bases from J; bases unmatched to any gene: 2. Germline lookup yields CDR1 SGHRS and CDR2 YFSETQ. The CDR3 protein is CASSLGQGYYGYTF. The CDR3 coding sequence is TGCGCCAGCAGCTTGGGACAGGGATACTATGGCTACACCTTC. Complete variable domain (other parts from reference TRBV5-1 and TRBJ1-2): KAGVTQTPRYLIKTRGQQVTLSCSPISGHRSVSWYQQTPGQGLQFLFEYFSETQRNKGNFPGRFSGRQFSNSRSEMNVSTLELGDSALYLCASSLGQGYYGYTFGSGTRLTVV.

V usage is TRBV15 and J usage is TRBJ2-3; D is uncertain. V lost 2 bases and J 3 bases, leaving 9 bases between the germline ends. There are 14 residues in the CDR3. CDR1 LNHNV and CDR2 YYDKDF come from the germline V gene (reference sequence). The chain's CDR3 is CATSRMAATDTQYF. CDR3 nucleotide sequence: TGTGCCACCAGCAGAATGGCGGCGACAGATACGCAGTATTTT.

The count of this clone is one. Written as DNA, the CDR3 is TGTGCCAGCAGGGTTACAGGGCCCTATGGCTACACCTTC. It encodes CASRVTGPYGYTF. The chain carries TRBV5-4 and TRBJ1-2, with D possibly matching TRBD1 (6 bases). V lost 5 bases and J 4 bases, leaving 12 bases between the germline ends. Germline-derived CDR1 and CDR2 are SGHNT and YYREEE (reference sequence). CDR3 length: 13 amino acids.

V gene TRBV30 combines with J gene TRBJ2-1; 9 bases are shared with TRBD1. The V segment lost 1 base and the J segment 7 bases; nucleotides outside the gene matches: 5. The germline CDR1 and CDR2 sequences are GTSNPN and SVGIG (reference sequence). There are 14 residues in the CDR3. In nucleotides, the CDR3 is TGTGCCTGGAGTGCCGGACAGGGGAGGAATGAGCAGTTCTTC. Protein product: CAWSAGQGRNEQFF. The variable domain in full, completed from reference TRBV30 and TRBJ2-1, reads SQTIHQWPATLVQPVGSPLSLECTVEGTSNPNLYWYRQAAGRGLQLLFYSVGIGQISSEVPQNLSASRPQDRQFILSSKKLLLSDSGFYLCAWSAGQGRNEQFFGPGTRLTVL.

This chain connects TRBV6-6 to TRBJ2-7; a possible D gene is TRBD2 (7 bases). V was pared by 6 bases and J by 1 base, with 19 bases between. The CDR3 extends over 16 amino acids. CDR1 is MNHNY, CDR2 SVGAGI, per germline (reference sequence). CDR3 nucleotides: TGTGCCAGCAGAGGTTCCGGGGGGCTGGGTTCCTACGAGCAGTACTTC. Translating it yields CASRGSGGLGSYEQYF.

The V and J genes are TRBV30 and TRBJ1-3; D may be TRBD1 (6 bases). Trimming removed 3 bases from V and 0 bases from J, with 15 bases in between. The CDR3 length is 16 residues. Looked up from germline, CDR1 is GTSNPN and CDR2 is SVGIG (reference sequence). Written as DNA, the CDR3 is TGTGCCTGGAGCCCGAAAGGGGGTTACTCTGGAAACACCATATATTTT. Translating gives CAWSPKGGYSGNTIYF.

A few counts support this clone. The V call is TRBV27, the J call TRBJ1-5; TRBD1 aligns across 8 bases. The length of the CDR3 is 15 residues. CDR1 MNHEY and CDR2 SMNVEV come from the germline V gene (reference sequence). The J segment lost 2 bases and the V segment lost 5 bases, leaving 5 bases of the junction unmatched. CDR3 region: CASSPRGLGNQPQHF. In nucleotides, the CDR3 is TGTGCCAGCAGTCCCAGGGGGCTTGGCAATCAGCCCCAGCATTTT.

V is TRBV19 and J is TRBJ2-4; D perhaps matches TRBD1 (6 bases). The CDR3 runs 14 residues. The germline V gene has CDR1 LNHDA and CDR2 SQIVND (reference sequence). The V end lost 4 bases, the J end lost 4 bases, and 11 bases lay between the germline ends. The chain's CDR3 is CASSTPDSKNIQYF. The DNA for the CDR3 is TGTGCCAGTAGTACCCCGGACAGTAAAAACATTCAGTACTTC.

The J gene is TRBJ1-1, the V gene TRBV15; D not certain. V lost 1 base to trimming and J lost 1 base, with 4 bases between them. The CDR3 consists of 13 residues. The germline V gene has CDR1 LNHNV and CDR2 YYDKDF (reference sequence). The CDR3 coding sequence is TGTGCCACCAGCAGAGGTGCGAACACTGAAGCTTTCTTT. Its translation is CATSRGANTEAFF.

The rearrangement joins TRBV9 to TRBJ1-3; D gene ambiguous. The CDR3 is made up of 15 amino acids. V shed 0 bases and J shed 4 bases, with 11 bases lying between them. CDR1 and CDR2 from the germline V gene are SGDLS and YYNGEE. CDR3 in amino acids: CASSVGGSGGNTIYF. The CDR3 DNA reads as TGTGCCAGCAGCGTAGGAGGGAGTGGAGGAAACACCATATATTTT.

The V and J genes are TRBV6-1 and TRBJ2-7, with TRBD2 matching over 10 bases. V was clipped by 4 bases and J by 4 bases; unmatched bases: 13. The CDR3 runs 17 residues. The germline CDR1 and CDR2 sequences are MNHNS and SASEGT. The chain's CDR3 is CASSVRAGGNRGYEQYF. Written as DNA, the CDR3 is TGTGCCAGCAGTGTTCGAGCGGGAGGGAACCGAGGGTACGAGCAGTACTTC.

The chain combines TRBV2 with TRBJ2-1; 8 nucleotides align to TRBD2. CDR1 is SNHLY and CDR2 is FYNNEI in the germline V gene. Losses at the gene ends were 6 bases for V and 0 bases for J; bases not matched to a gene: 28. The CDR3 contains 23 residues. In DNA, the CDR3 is TGTGCCAGCAGCGTCTTTTCCCTGACTACTAGCGGCCCCAAGACCGGCTCCTACAATGAGCAGTTCTTC. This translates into CASSVFSLTTSGPKTGSYNEQFF.

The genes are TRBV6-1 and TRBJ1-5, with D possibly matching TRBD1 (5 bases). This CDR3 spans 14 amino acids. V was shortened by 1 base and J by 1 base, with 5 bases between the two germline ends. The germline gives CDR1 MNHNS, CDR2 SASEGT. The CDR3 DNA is TGTGCCAGCAGTGAAGGGGACAGCAATCAGCCCCAGCATTTT. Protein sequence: CASSEGDSNQPQHF.

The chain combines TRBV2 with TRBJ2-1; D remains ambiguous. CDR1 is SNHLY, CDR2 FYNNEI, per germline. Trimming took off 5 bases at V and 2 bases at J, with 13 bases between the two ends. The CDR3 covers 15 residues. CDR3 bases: TGTGCCAGCAGTCCCACCTGGTTGACCTACAATGAGCAGTTCTTC. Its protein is CASSPTWLTYNEQFF.

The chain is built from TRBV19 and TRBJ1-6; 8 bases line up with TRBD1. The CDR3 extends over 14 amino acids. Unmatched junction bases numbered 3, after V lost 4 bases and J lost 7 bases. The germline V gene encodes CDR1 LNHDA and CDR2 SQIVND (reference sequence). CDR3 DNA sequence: TGTGCCAGTAGTACCAGGGGGCGGAATTCACCCCTCCACTTT. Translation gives CASSTRGRNSPLHF.

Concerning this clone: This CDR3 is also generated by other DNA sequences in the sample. The CDR3 loop is CASSVSGANTGELFF. The CDR3 region has the DNA TGTGCCAGCAGCGTATCAGGGGCGAACACCGGGGAGCTGTTTTTT. The rearrangement joins TRBV9 to TRBJ2-2, with a possible D match to TRBD1 (6 bases). The V gene lost 1 base and the J gene lost 0 bases, with 7 bases spanning the gap. This CDR3 spans 15 amino acids. Germline V lookup: CDR1 SGDLS, CDR2 YYNGEE.

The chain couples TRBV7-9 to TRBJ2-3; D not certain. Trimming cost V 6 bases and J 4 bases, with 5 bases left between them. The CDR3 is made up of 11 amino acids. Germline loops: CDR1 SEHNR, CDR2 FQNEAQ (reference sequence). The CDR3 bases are TGTGCCAGCAGTTGGGCAGATACGCAGTATTTT. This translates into CASSWADTQYF. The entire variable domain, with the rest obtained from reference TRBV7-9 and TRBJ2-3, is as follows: DTGVSQNPRHKITKRGQNVTFRCDPISEHNRLYWYRQTLGQGPEFLTYFQNEAQLEKSRLLSDRFSAERPKGSFSTLEIQRTEQGDSAMYLCASSWADTQYFGPGTRLTVL.